This TCR beta chain is from a study of blood T cell repertoires in COVID-19. Study details: Samples of COVID-19 (acute and convalescent) were obtained from the United States, Italy and Spain.

Cohorts were determined from participant-reported clinical history. Repertoires were generated with immunoSEQ multiplex PCR, while TCRdb's copy carries only in-frame clones and drops some. Seen here are around 300,000 clones, almost 90% observed once, and the top ten hold 1.7%. The sequenced sample was PBMCs or T cells enriched from blood (not recorded which). The sequence derives from a woman aged 18-29 years with acute COVID-19.

The CDR3 reads CASREGLNTEAFF. The CDR3 region has the DNA TGTGCCAGTAGAGAGGGCCTGAACACTGAAGCTTTCTTT. The genes are TRBV19 and TRBJ1-1; D gene ambiguous. Germline V gene sequence: CDR1 LNHDA, CDR2 SQIVND (reference sequence). Trimming took 6 bases from V and 0 from J, leaving 8 bases between them. The CDR3 runs 13 residues.